Listed here is a single T cell receptor beta chain. Its antigen is still unknown. Time point: persistent/refractory GD, antithyroid drugs over 5 years with positive TRAb. The TCR library was prepared using RNA isolated from PBMCs. This entry comes from a study of regulatory T cells in long-lasting Graves disease. Study-wide results and limits: Newly diagnosed disease favored TRBV20-1 and TRBJ2-1 over persistent disease.

Building of the TCR beta libraries involved iRepertoire HTBI primers and Arm-PCR of CDR3 regions. One entry per CDR3 protein results from TCRdb running MiXCR on the multiplex PCR reads. The sample includes over 350,000 distinct CDR3 sequences, around 21% of them seen just once. Trimming took 4 bases from V and 5 from J, leaving 14 bases between them. This CDR3 spans 14 amino acids. CDR1 SNHLY and CDR2 FYNNEI come from the germline V gene. This clonotype was obtained from a female donor with Graves disease. The source material was peripheral blood mononuclear cells (PBMCs), sampled when the disease was refractory, from a patient treated with antithyroid drugs. The chain uses TRBV2 and TRBJ2-5, with D uncertain. The CDR3 loop reads CASSASMERETQYF. The CDR3 DNA reads TGTGCCAGCAGTGCCTCAATGGAGAGGGAGACCCAGTACTTC.